This TCR beta chain was captured by sequencing in a study of neurological immune-mediated disorders (dated by TCRdb to the late 2010s). In the study overall: Among the 35 or so multiple sclerosis patients, relapsing-remitting MS was present in roughly 30 and secondary progressive MS was present in 3. Peripheral blood TCR-beta repertoires from HTLV-I-associated myelopathy (HAM/TSP) patients, multiple sclerosis patients and healthy controls were compared by UMI-based sequencing. The roughly 100 TCR-beta libraries included longitudinal samples, technical triplicates and paired sorted CD4+ and CD8+ T-cell subsets alongside PBMC samples. Each longitudinal HAM/TSP and healthy donor was sampled at 3 time-points spaced at roughly 3-45 month intervals. The cohort comprised some 71 subjects: approximately 15 HAM/TSP patients, approximately 34 multiple sclerosis patients and some 20 healthy controls.

cDNA was synthesized by template-switch 5'RACE using a primer carrying a 10-nucleotide random unique molecular identifier by which each TCR transcript was tagged. Over 170 million TCR-beta sequences, covering 15-18 subjects, were produced in each sequencing run. Total RNA was extracted with the RNeasy kit. The KAPA Real-time Library Amplification kit was used to amplify TCR-beta VDJ regions with primers for the TCR constant region and the 5'RACE anchor. A first PCR added sample indexes and Illumina adaptors, and a second PCR then raised library yield. After purification with Ampure beads, the TCR product of roughly 650 bp was size-selected on a 2% E-gel SizeSelection system. Before pooling, libraries had their quality checked on a Bioanalyzer, their concentration measured with Qubit, and their quantity determined with the Kapa Library Quantification kit. Paired-end 2 x 150 bp sequencing of the libraries was performed on an Illumina HiSeq 2500. To increase sequence diversity, roughly 24-31% phiX was spiked into each library pool. The original pipeline was this. The quality-filtered reads were processed with the UMI-based MiGEC pipeline, whose error correction step removed more than 80% of the raw TCR sequences. VDJ genes were aligned to IMGT germline references, and each clonotype was defined by a unique CDR3 amino acid sequence together with V-J genes. Clonal expansion, Shannon diversity, and CDR3 relatedness (CalcPairwiseDistances, ClusterSamples) were evaluated with VDJtools, and phylogenetic trees were built with CLCbio workbench. Expanded clones were defined as having at least 8 unique UMIs, based on coefficient-of-variation modelling across technical triplicates. The public reads were run again by TCRdb, first through fastp at Q25 and then through MiXCR, and only productive beta chains were kept. Every CDR3 protein is listed once, alongside the most common genes and DNA of its rows. These V and J calls rely on TCRdb rather than the paper's analysis. The table for this sample lists about 80,000 distinct CDR3 sequences; approximately 6% of them were counted only once. Over 6.5% of the sample goes to the ten largest clones.

The table lists this clonotype with many counts. It lacks a known antigen. The junction shows a germline mismatch at one end, possibly a read error. This sample's time point label indicates: longitudinal time-point 2. For the unsorted PBMC libraries, 2 million PBMCs were stored in RNAlater at -80 degrees C until RNA extraction and were used to generate the libraries. The multiple sclerosis patients were enrolled in a US clinical protocol that evaluated disease progression with magnetic resonance imaging. Peripheral blood was subjected to Ficoll-Hypaque density gradient centrifugation to isolate PBMCs, which were then cryopreserved in liquid nitrogen. Study-wide findings and limitations: TCR clonal expansion was highest in HAM/TSP patients and lowest in MS patients, with MS patients falling below even healthy controls. Repertoires from 18 of 34 MS patients were grouped by phylogenetic analysis into a cluster of related CDR3 sequences, suggesting a possible repertoire-level signature. No association of the MS cluster with clinical or MRI features was observed, and the need for larger cohorts was stated by the authors. No identical CDR3 amino acid sequences were found to be shared among expanded clones across subjects, suggesting that TCR-beta repertoires were private in all groups.

Taken from the germline V gene (reference sequence), the CDR1 and CDR2 loops are SSHAT and FNYEAQ. The CDR3 contains 13 residues, cysteine and phenylalanine counted. Only the CDR3 DNA stays, 39 bases, in frame from base 1. In this chain, TRBV7-7 is recombined with TRBJ1-6, and the D gene may be TRBD1, 6 bases matching. Material: PBMCs. This receptor was obtained from a woman in her fifties or sixties with multiple sclerosis. Here the CDR3 is given as CASSSGANSPLHF. The nucleotides are TGTGCTAGCAGCTCGGGGGCAAATTCACCCCTCCACTTT. The full variable domain, completed from the reference TRBV7-7 and TRBJ1-6 proteins outside the CDR3, reads GAGVSQSPRYKVTKRGQDVTLRCDPISSHATLYWYQQALGQGPEFLTYFNYEAQPDKSGLPSDRFSAERPEGSISTLTIQRTEQRDSAMYRCASSSGANSPLHFGNGTRLTVT.